This T cell receptor (beta chain) stems from a study of shared clonotypes between healthy human individuals. CDR1 and CDR2 from the germline V gene are SGHRS and YFSETQ. The CDR3 is made up of 14 amino acids. After removal of 4 bases from V and 7 bases from J, the junction contained 9 bases not matched to a gene. Data came from immunoSEQ multiplex PCR; TCRdb stores just in-frame clones and leaves some out. The profile shows 2 million to 2.5 million clones, 85% to 95% of them singletons. The donors, healthy adults who were HIV-negative, had experienced no recent acute infections or vaccinations. Among the donors, all were Caucasian adults who lived in Nashville, Tennessee.

The sample taken for sequencing was naive CD4+ T cells from PBMCs. Subset of the sample: CD45RA+ positively selected. This rearrangement joins TRBV5-1 to TRBJ2-5, with TRBD2 matching over 8 bases. The source of this sequence is a man in his late teens or twenties in good health. Some clones in this sample may be carry-over from other donors' samples. In nucleotides, the CDR3 is TGCGCCAGCAGCGACATAGCGGGGAGCGGGACCCAGTACTTC. It specifies CASSDIAGSGTQYF.